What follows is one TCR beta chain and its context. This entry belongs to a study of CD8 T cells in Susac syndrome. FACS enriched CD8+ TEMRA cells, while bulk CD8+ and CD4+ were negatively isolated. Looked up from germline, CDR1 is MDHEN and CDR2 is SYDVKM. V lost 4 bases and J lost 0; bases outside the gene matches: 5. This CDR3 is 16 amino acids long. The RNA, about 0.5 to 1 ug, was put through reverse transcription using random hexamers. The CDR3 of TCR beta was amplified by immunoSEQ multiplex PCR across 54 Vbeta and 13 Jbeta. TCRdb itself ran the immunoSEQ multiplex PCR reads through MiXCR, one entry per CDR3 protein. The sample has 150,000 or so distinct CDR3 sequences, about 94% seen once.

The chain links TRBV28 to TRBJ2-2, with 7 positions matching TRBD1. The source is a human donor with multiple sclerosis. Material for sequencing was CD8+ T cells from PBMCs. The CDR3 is CASSSHRGANTGELFF. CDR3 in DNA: TGTGCCAGCAGTTCACACAGGGGAGCGAACACCGGGGAGCTGTTTTTT.